This TCR beta chain is from a study of quantifying T cell responses using KT2 cells (TCRdb year 2017). Background for the entire study: RNA was DNase-treated and reverse transcribed with TCR alpha and beta constant-region primers, mostly using SuperScript III. PCR2 was run as a SYBR Green qPCR and stopped at a predetermined fluorescence threshold to avoid over-amplification. The efficiency of the T4 ligation step under optimum conditions was estimated to be above 8%.

Only a few counts were recorded for this clonotype. The clone's antigen remains unknown. Qualities for individual bases were not recorded, and no much larger clone is one base off. The library was obtained by UMI-ligation and nested PCR. A single-stranded oligonucleotide carrying the Illumina SP2 sequence and a UMI was ligated to the cDNA 3' end using T4 RNA ligase 1. PCR1 consisted of 4 cycles (98 degrees C 15 s, 69 degrees C 30 s, 72 degrees C 40 s), and for the beta primer an equimolar mix of RC1.1 and RC1.2 was used to cover TRBC1 and TRBC2. From PCR2 onward, TCR alpha and beta chains were processed separately, and sample indices and Illumina adaptors were added. The UMI was composed of 12 random nucleotides, arranged as two hexamers separated by a spacer, and was positioned after an 8-base spacer. The libraries were sequenced on an Illumina MiSeq using v2 2x251 paired-end chemistry, usually with fewer than 15 samples in each run. PhiX DNA was added at about 5-8% to each sequencing library so that diversity was increased. The study's processing was this. The raw reads were converted into FASTQ with bcl2fastq and then demultiplexed by dual indices with Demultiplexor. V and J genes were assigned by Decombinator through tag matching, with a single base-pair mismatch permitted. Using UMIs, Collapsinator corrected both sequencing errors and the frequency errors that come from PCR heterogeneity. CDR3Translator turned Decombinator identifiers into nucleotide sequence, translated that sequence into amino acids, and pulled out the CDR3 based on C- and N-terminal motifs. A cluster of KT2 sequences sharing one unique molecular identifier was counted as one distinct KT2 TCR. TCRdb ran its own pipeline on the public reads, namely fastp trimming at Q25 and MiXCR clone calling, and kept in-frame beta chains. CDR3 protein duplicates are merged, each entry listing the most common genes and DNA. The V and J calls shown here were made by TCRdb, not taken from the authors' results. The sample data list some 48,000 distinct CDR3 sequences, and 11% of these were observed just once. About 10% of the sample goes to the ten largest clones.

The investigation overall reported the following: Saturation in the detection of KT2 sequences was observed at very high KT2 spike-in numbers. The numbers of KT2 alpha and beta sequences increased linearly with the number of input KT2 cells across several orders of magnitude. No side-by-side comparison of the pipeline with other TCR sequencing techniques was included in the study. KT2 sequences were detected down to the lowest spike-in tested, which was about one KT2 cell per 100,000 PBMC.

The V and J ends are trimmed by 7 bases and 8 bases, leaving 21 bases between them. As encoded in the germline V gene, CDR1 is SNHLY while CDR2 is FYNNEI. From cysteine to phenylalanine, the CDR3 is 15 amino acids long. This entry keeps only the CDR3 DNA: 45 bases, framed from base 1. Known numbers of KT2, a T cell clone whose TCR had been sequenced previously, were spiked into unfractionated PBMC to test the sensitivity and accuracy of the pipeline. A range of KT2-to-PBMC ratios was produced by mixing KT2 cells with a fixed number of PBMC. Sequenced sample: PBMCs spiked with cells of the T cell clone KT2. Recombination connected TRBV2 to TRBJ2-1; the D gene remains uncertain. The sequence derives from a human donor. The bases are TGTGCCAGCACAAATAGCCCGAATGCCGTCCATGAGCAGTTCTTC. Its product reads: CASTNSPNAVHEQFF.